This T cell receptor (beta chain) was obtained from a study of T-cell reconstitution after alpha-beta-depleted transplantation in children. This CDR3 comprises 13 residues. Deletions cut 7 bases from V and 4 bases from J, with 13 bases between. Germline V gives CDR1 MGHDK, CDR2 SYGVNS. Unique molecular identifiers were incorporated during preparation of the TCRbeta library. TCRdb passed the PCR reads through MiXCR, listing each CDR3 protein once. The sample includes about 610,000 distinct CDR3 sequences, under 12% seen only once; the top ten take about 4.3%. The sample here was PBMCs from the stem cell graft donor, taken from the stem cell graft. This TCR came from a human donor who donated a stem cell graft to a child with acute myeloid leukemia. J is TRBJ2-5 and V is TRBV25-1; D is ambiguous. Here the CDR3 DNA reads TGTGCCAGCACCCCTTTCGGGCGAGAGACCCAGTACTTC. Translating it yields CASTPFGRETQYF.